The 31 T cell receptor beta chains below all came from one sample that was sequenced in a study of blood T cell repertoires in COVID-19. Sequencing was performed with immunoSEQ multiplex PCR; in TCRdb, only in-frame clones are kept and a portion is missing. The repertoire holds 40,000 or so clones, with around 87% as singletons. The sequencing input was peripheral blood. The source of these receptors is a man aged 50-59 years with active COVID-19.

The chain uses TRBV27 and TRBJ1-1, with no clear D. Trimming removed 0 bases from V and 1 base from J, with 9 bases in between. The germline V gene encodes CDR1 MNHEY and CDR2 SMNVEV (reference sequence). The CDR3 loop spans 15 amino acids. The CDR3 DNA is TGTGCCAGCAGTTTATCCGAGCGCGCGAACACTGAAGCTTTCTTT. This translates into CASSLSERANTEAFF.

The V call is TRBV5-1, the J call TRBJ1-1; D call uncertain. Germline CDR1 and CDR2: SGHRS and YFSETQ. This CDR3 is 16 amino acids long. Trimming removed 1 base at V and 1 base at J, with 14 bases between. In DNA, the CDR3 is TGCGCCAGCAGCTTGTCCTCACAATCCCAGAACACTGAAGCTTTCTTT. Translated, it gives CASSLSSQSQNTEAFF.

The rearrangement joins TRBV2 to TRBJ1-5, with 8 bases aligning to TRBD1. The CDR3 totals 15 residues. The J segment lost 2 bases and the V segment lost 5 bases, leaving 5 bases of the junction unmatched. The germline V gene has CDR1 SNHLY and CDR2 FYNNEI. This CDR3 reads CASSQGAWGNQPQHF. DNA of the CDR3: TGTGCCAGCAGTCAGGGGGCCTGGGGCAATCAGCCCCAGCATTTT.

In this sample, this clone turned up a few times. This chain uses TRBV6-5 with TRBJ1-5; possibly TRBD1 for D (6 bases). Per germline, CDR1 MNHEY and CDR2 SVGAGI. CDR3 length: 13 amino acids. The V end lost 5 bases, the J end lost 3 bases, and 8 bases lay between the germline ends. The CDR3 sequence: CASSRTDNQPQHF. CDR3 DNA: TGTGCCAGCAGTCGGACAGACAATCAGCCCCAGCATTTT.

The rearrangement uses TRBV7-6 and TRBJ2-2, with 13 bases fitting TRBD2. V gave up 1 base and J gave up 0 bases; unmatched junction bases: 2. CDR3 length: 18 residues. CDR1 is SGHVS and CDR2 is FNYEAQ in the germline V gene. CDR3 in amino acids: CASSLGLAGGTNTGELFF. The CDR3 nucleotides read TGTGCCAGCAGCTTAGGACTAGCGGGGGGAACGAACACCGGGGAGCTGTTTTTT.

The chain links TRBV28 to TRBJ1-2, with D perhaps matching TRBD1 (6 bases). V lost 6 bases and J lost 8, with 13 bases in between. Germline V gives CDR1 MDHEN, CDR2 SYDVKM. CDR3 length equals 12 residues. The CDR3 DNA reads TGTGCCAGCAGCCCCGTCAGGGGAGGCTACACCTTC. Its translation: CASSPVRGGYTF.

V gene TRBV3-1 (or the pseudogene TRBV3-2) combines with J gene TRBJ2-1; 10 nucleotides align to TRBD2. In germline, CDR1 is LGHDT, CDR2 YNNKEL (reference sequence). The CDR3 is 14 residues long. Trimming cost V 4 bases and J 7 bases; bases outside gene matches: 4. The CDR3 here is CASSLSGGLNEQFF. CDR3 nucleotides: TGTGCCAGCAGCCTTAGCGGGGGGCTGAATGAGCAGTTCTTC.

V and J are TRBV6-5 and TRBJ2-7; TRBD1 matches 7 bases. Germline CDR1 is MNHEY and CDR2 is SVGAGI. The V gene end was trimmed by 4 bases and the J gene end by 2 bases; junction bases not matched to a gene: 5. The CDR3 has 14 amino acids. The CDR3 here is CASSWGQRTYEQYF. The DNA of the CDR3 is TGTGCCAGCAGTTGGGGACAGAGAACCTACGAGCAGTACTTC.

The V gene is TRBV7-8, the J gene TRBJ2-1; 10 bases match TRBD2. In germline, CDR1 is SGHVS, CDR2 FQNEAQ. CDR3 length equals 17 residues. V shed 4 bases and J 9 bases; nucleotides not matched to a gene: 15. DNA of the CDR3: TGTGCCAGCAGCTCCAATCCGGGACTAGCGCTTCGCCTTGAGCAGTTCTTC. The encoded protein is CASSSNPGLALRLEQFF.

V gene TRBV30 combines with J gene TRBJ2-5; D is uncertain. The CDR3 length is 12 residues. CDR1 is GTSNPN, CDR2 SVGIG, per germline (reference sequence). V lost 4 bases, J lost 7 bases, and 13 bases lay in between. Written as DNA, the CDR3 is TGTGCCTGGATGTATAGTCGTGGGACCCAGTACTTC. As protein: CAWMYSRGTQYF.

The chain uses TRBV11-2 and TRBJ1-6; no clear D. Looked up from germline, CDR1 is SGHAT and CDR2 is FQNNGV. V was pared by 4 bases and J by 0 bases, with 10 bases between. The CDR3 extends over 16 amino acids. CDR3 bases: TGTGCCAGCAGCTGGACTCAGAGCTCCTATAATTCACCCCTCCACTTT. Protein sequence: CASSWTQSSYNSPLHF.

V and J are TRBV6-1 and TRBJ2-7, with D perhaps TRBD2 (5 bases). CDR3 length: 14 residues. The V gene's germline CDR1 is MNHNS and CDR2 SASEGT. Trimming cost V 1 base and J 4 bases, with 11 bases left between them. The CDR3 DNA follows: TGTGCCAGCAGTGAAGATCACCGGGGATACGAGCAGTACTTC. It is translated as CASSEDHRGYEQYF.

J is TRBJ2-2 and V is TRBV6-5; D is undetermined. Germline V gives CDR1 MNHEY, CDR2 SVGAGI. V lost 4 bases and J 5 bases, leaving 11 bases between the germline ends. The CDR3 consists of 14 residues. CDR3 protein: CASSLAPTTGELFF. CDR3 DNA sequence: TGTGCCAGCAGTTTGGCACCCACGACCGGGGAGCTGTTTTTT.

CDR3 DNA: TGTGCCAGCAGCTTATCCCTTGTATCGGGGCTAGCGGGGATAGAGACCCAGTACTTC. Protein: CASSLSLVSGLAGIETQYF. J is TRBJ2-5 and V is TRBV11-2; 9 nucleotides agree with TRBD2. From germline, CDR1 is SGHAT and CDR2 FQNNGV. The J segment lost 4 bases and the V segment lost 2 bases, leaving 17 bases of the junction unmatched. The CDR3 consists of 19 residues.

This chain joins TRBV27 and TRBJ1-1; D perhaps matches TRBD1 (6 bases). Trimming pared 3 bases from V and 1 base from J, leaving 12 bases between. The CDR3 covers 15 residues. Germline CDR1 reads MNHEY; CDR2 reads SMNVEV (reference sequence). The CDR3 is CASSFRPDRNTEAFF. DNA of the CDR3: TGTGCCAGCAGTTTCAGACCGGACAGGAACACTGAAGCTTTCTTT.

The chain is built from TRBV7-6 and TRBJ1-3; D not certain. The CDR3 loop spans 15 amino acids. Germline V gives CDR1 SGHVS, CDR2 FNYEAQ. Trimming cost V 2 bases and J 2 bases, with 10 bases left between them. CDR3 amino acids: CASSLTTNAGNTIYF. The CDR3 nucleotides are TGTGCCAGCAGCTTAACCACAAACGCTGGAAACACCATATATTTT.

This chain uses TRBV25-1 with TRBJ1-1, with 8 bases that match TRBD1. Germline V CDR1 and CDR2: MGHDK, SYGVNS. V shed 5 bases, J shed 7 bases, and the junction held 3 bases outside the gene matches. This CDR3 comprises 12 residues. CDR3 nucleotide sequence: TGTGCCAGCAGTCGACAGGGGTTTGAAGCTTTCTTT. Translated, it gives CASSRQGFEAFF.

This rearrangement joins TRBV5-6 to TRBJ2-7, with TRBD2 matching 7 bases. V was clipped by 0 bases and J by 4 bases; unmatched bases: 4. This CDR3 contains 14 residues. From germline, CDR1 is SGHDT and CDR2 YYEEEE. CDR3 region: CASSLGLAEYEQYF. CDR3 nucleotides: TGTGCCAGCAGCTTGGGACTAGCTGAGTACGAGCAGTACTTC.

The V gene is TRBV2, the J gene TRBJ2-2; D ambiguous. Germline-derived CDR1 and CDR2 are SNHLY and FYNNEI. This CDR3 comprises 15 residues. Trimming pared 7 bases from V and 0 bases from J, leaving 12 bases between. CDR3 loop: CASTGVKANTGELFF. Here the CDR3 DNA reads TGTGCCAGCACTGGAGTGAAAGCGAACACCGGGGAGCTGTTTTTT.

This chain uses TRBV5-4 with TRBJ1-6, with 9 bases aligning to TRBD1. CDR3 length: 17 residues. Germline assignment: CDR1 SGHNT and CDR2 YYREEE (reference sequence). The J segment lost 0 bases and the V segment lost 3 bases, leaving 4 bases of the junction unmatched. CDR3 amino acids: CASSSTGGPSYNSPLHF. The DNA of the CDR3 is TGTGCCAGCAGCTCCACAGGGGGCCCCTCCTATAATTCACCCCTCCACTTT.

The J gene is TRBJ2-2, the V gene TRBV7-2; 14 positions agree with TRBD2. Germline assignment: CDR1 SGHTA and CDR2 FQGNSA. The CDR3 is 16 residues long. The V gene end was trimmed by 8 bases and the J gene end by 2 bases; junction bases not matched to a gene: 4. The DNA of the CDR3 is TGTGCCAGCCCGACTAGCGGGGGGGGTAACACCGGGGAGCTGTTTTTT. It yields the protein CASPTSGGGNTGELFF.

The chain recombines TRBV24-1 with TRBJ2-3; D unclear. This CDR3 region has 14 residues. Trimming cost V 5 bases and J 0 bases, with 8 bases left between them. CDR1 is KGHDR and CDR2 is SFDVKD in the germline V gene. The CDR3 loop reads CATSASSSTDTQYF. The DNA for the CDR3 is TGTGCCACCAGTGCCTCCTCTAGCACAGATACGCAGTATTTT.

The table lists this clone with a few counts. The chain links TRBV2 to TRBJ1-4; 9 bases map to TRBD1. Germline V gene sequence: CDR1 SNHLY, CDR2 FYNNEI. The V and J ends lost 5 bases and 5 bases, in that order; junction bases with no gene match: 6. This CDR3 is built from 15 residues. In DNA form, the CDR3 reads TGTGCCAGCAGTCGCATCGACAGGGGGAATGAAAAACTGTTTTTT. This translates into CASSRIDRGNEKLFF.

This chain links TRBV12-3 or TRBV12-4 with TRBJ1-2; D gene unclear. The CDR3 runs to 13 residues. V lost 1 base to trimming and J lost 8 bases, with 11 bases between them. CDR3: CASSLELAFGYTF. The CDR3 nucleotides read TGTGCCAGCAGTTTAGAGCTCGCCTTCGGCTACACCTTC.

The rearrangement joins TRBV6-5 to TRBJ2-1; D not resolved. The V gene's germline CDR1 is MNHEY and CDR2 SVGAGI. The CDR3 has 14 amino acids. Trimming pared 2 bases from V and 7 bases from J, leaving 12 bases between. The CDR3 loop reads CASSYTRQWNEQFF. The CDR3 DNA follows: TGTGCCAGCAGTTACACAAGACAATGGAATGAGCAGTTCTTC.

The gene calls are TRBV9 and TRBJ2-1; 9 nucleotides match TRBD1. Germline CDR1 and CDR2: SGDLS and YYNGEE. The V and J ends lost 4 bases and 5 bases, in that order; junction bases with no gene match: 10. The CDR3 runs 16 residues. The CDR3 loop is CASSFSGTGINNEQFF. For the CDR3, the DNA is TGTGCCAGCAGCTTTTCCGGGACAGGGATTAACAATGAGCAGTTCTTC.

The gene calls are TRBV12-3 or TRBV12-4 and TRBJ2-7; D uncertain. Trimming pared 3 bases from V and 6 bases from J, leaving 12 bases between. CDR3 length: 13 residues. The CDR3 loop reads CASSLSGSFEQYF. CDR3 nucleotide sequence: TGTGCCAGCAGTTTGTCAGGTTCGTTCGAGCAGTACTTC.

The chain joins TRBV6-2 or TRBV6-3 to TRBJ1-2, with 8 positions matching TRBD1. This CDR3 has 15 residues. V gave up 4 bases and J gave up 5 bases; unmatched junction bases: 9. The germline V gene has CDR1 MNHEY and CDR2 SVGEGT. Written as DNA, the CDR3 is TGTGCCAGCAGTTGGACAGGGAGTACGTTATATGGCTACACCTTC. It yields the protein CASSWTGSTLYGYTF.

The chain employs TRBV5-6 and TRBJ2-4; D remains unclear. Looked up from germline, CDR1 is SGHDT and CDR2 is YYEEEE. This CDR3 has 12 residues. The V end was cut by 0 bases, the J end by 8 bases, with 6 bases between. The CDR3 DNA sequence: TGTGCCAGCAGCTTGGCTACAGACATTCAGTACTTC. Residues: CASSLATDIQYF. Complete variable domain (other parts from reference TRBV5-6 and TRBJ2-4): DAGVTQSPTHLIKTRGQQVTLRCSPKSGHDTVSWYQQALGQGPQFIFQYYEEEERQRGNFPDRFSGHQFPNYSSELNVNALLLGDSALYLCASSLATDIQYFGAGTRLSVL.

The chain recombines TRBV2 with TRBJ1-6, with 9 bases lining up with TRBD1. V dropped 4 bases and J dropped 10; count of bases not matched to a gene: 5. CDR1 is SNHLY and CDR2 is FYNNEI in the germline V gene. There are 14 residues in the CDR3. In DNA, the CDR3 is TGTGCCAGCAGTGCACAGGGGGCTCAATCACCCCTCCACTTT. This translates into CASSAQGAQSPLHF.

V usage is TRBV10-3 and J usage is TRBJ1-2, with 7 bases matching TRBD1. V lost 5 bases, J lost 0 bases, and 6 bases stayed unmatched. Germline V gene lookup returns CDR1 ENHRY and CDR2 SYGVKD. This CDR3 region has 15 residues. Written as DNA, the CDR3 is TGTGCCATCAGTCCCGGGACAGCTGCTAACTATGGCTACACCTTC. It specifies CAISPGTAANYGYTF.